The next 24 T cell receptor beta chains were all read from a single sample in a study of post-analysis software for immune sequencing data. Study-level points and caveats: Included in a set of roughly five TRBV segments more frequent in patients than controls were TRBV5-6, TRBV5-1 and TRBV20-1.

Prepared libraries of TCR beta cDNA carried unique molecular identifiers. TCRdb used MiXCR to reprocess the PCR reads, holding one entry per CDR3 protein. The sample records roughly 730,000 distinct CDR3 sequences, roughly 27% being singletons. These receptors lack a known antigen. Input material: blood. The source of these receptors is a girl between 5 and 17 years old with multiple sclerosis.

Ten or more counts support this clonotype. V is TRBV20-1 and J is TRBJ2-7, with 7 bases lining up with TRBD2. Germline CDR1 reads DFQATT; CDR2 reads SNEGSKA (reference sequence). The trim removed 6 bases at V and 3 bases at J, leaving 8 bases unmatched. The CDR3 contains 13 residues. The CDR3 bases are TGCAGTGCCGAGGAGGCGGGGGACTACGAGCAGTACTTC. Its translation: CSAEEAGDYEQYF.

This clonotype has only a few counts. The chain uses TRBV4-3 and TRBJ2-1; D gene unclear. V was shortened by 0 bases and J by 3 bases, with 9 bases between the two germline ends. The CDR3 has 15 residues. Germline V CDR1 and CDR2: LGHNA, YSLEER. CDR3 amino acids: CASSQEWGYYNEQFF. DNA of the CDR3: TGCGCCAGCAGCCAAGAATGGGGATACTACAATGAGCAGTTCTTC.

V usage is TRBV3-1 and J usage is TRBJ1-2; D ambiguous. This CDR3 contains 14 residues. Germline-derived CDR1 and CDR2 are LGHDT and YNNKEL (reference sequence). V lost 3 bases, J lost 5 bases, and 13 bases lay in between. As DNA, the CDR3 is TGTGCCAGCAGCCAGACCCGGACGGGGTATGGCTACACCTTC. Translated: CASSQTRTGYGYTF.

V usage is TRBV7-9 and J usage is TRBJ1-5; possibly TRBD1 for D (5 bases). The CDR3 has 16 residues. The V gene's germline CDR1 is SEHNR and CDR2 FQNEAQ (reference sequence). The ends were cut back, 1 base at V and 5 bases at J, with 15 bases in the middle. CDR3 loop: CASSLGGQGAYQPQHF. The DNA of the CDR3 is TGTGCCAGCAGCTTAGGGGGTCAGGGCGCCTATCAGCCCCAGCATTTT.

The rearrangement uses TRBV20-1 and TRBJ1-2; unclear D gene. The germline V gene encodes CDR1 DFQATT and CDR2 SNEGSKA (reference sequence). The CDR3 has 15 residues. Trimming took off 0 bases at V and 4 bases at J, with 15 bases between the two ends. The CDR3: CSARDWQVPSYGYTF. The DNA for the CDR3 is TGCAGTGCTAGAGATTGGCAGGTCCCTAGCTATGGCTACACCTTC.

This clonotype has just a few counts. The chain recombines TRBV28 with TRBJ1-2; D gene uncertain. V shed 5 bases and J shed 8 bases, with 21 bases lying between them. CDR1 and CDR2 from the germline V gene are MDHEN and SYDVKM. This CDR3 spans 15 amino acids. This CDR3 reads CASSTPLQTSDGYTF. As DNA, the CDR3 is TGTGCCAGCAGTACTCCTTTGCAGACGAGTGACGGCTACACCTTC.

V usage is TRBV6-2 or TRBV6-3 and J usage is TRBJ2-5; 7 nucleotides match TRBD2. Germline assignment: CDR1 MNHEY and CDR2 SVGEGT. J was trimmed by 1 base and V by 2 bases; bases with no gene match: 7. The CDR3 spans 16 residues. CDR3 loop: CASSYVLAEIQETQYF. CDR3 nucleotide sequence: TGTGCCAGCAGTTACGTTCTAGCGGAAATCCAAGAGACCCAGTACTTC.

This clonotype was seen only a few times. This sequence joins TRBV7-2 and TRBJ2-7; D may be TRBD1 (6 bases). Germline CDR1 and CDR2: SGHTA and FQGNSA. CDR3 length: 14 amino acids. V was pared by 3 bases and J by 6 bases, with 15 bases between. The CDR3 DNA reads as TGTGCCAGCAGCTTCCCCAGGGGCTGGCTCGAGCAGTACTTC. It specifies CASSFPRGWLEQYF.

V usage is TRBV5-1 and J usage is TRBJ1-6; D uncertain. Germline loops: CDR1 SGHRS, CDR2 YFSETQ. The CDR3 sequence is 14 residues long. The V end was cut by 6 bases, the J end by 7 bases, with 14 bases between. The CDR3 spells CASTKADGNSPLHF. DNA for the CDR3: TGCGCCAGCACCAAGGCTGATGGGAATTCACCCCTCCACTTT.

The chain joins TRBV5-1 to TRBJ1-1; 12 nucleotides match TRBD1. Looked up from germline, CDR1 is SGHRS and CDR2 is YFSETQ. The CDR3 has 19 residues. V lost 0 bases, J lost 0 bases, and 9 bases stayed unmatched. In DNA form, the CDR3 reads TGCGCCAGCAGCTTGGCGTACGCCGGGACAGGGGGCCTGAACACTGAAGCTTTCTTT. Amino acids: CASSLAYAGTGGLNTEAFF.

CDR3 bases: TGTGCCAGCAGCTTAGGGTCGTCAGGGCTTAGCAATCAGCCCCAGCATTTT. Translated: CASSLGSSGLSNQPQHF. The V call is TRBV7-9, the J call TRBJ1-5; tentative D call: TRBD1 (5 bases). V lost 1 base and J lost 0, with 13 bases in between. This CDR3 has 17 residues. Germline values: CDR1 SEHNR, CDR2 FQNEAQ (reference sequence).

In this sample, this clonotype turned up a few times. V and J are TRBV4-3 and TRBJ2-1; 8 bases are shared with TRBD2. In germline, CDR1 is LGHNA, CDR2 YSLEER. The CDR3 spans 16 residues. The V segment lost 2 bases and the J segment 6 bases; nucleotides outside the gene matches: 9. Written as DNA, the CDR3 is TGCGCCAGCAGCCAAATAGCGGGAAGGGGGGGCAATGAGCAGTTCTTC. This encodes CASSQIAGRGGNEQFF.

This clonotype turned up a few times. The chain joins TRBV18 to TRBJ2-7, with 8 nucleotides matching TRBD1. The CDR3 contains 14 residues. The germline V gene encodes CDR1 KGHSH and CDR2 LQKENI. The V and J ends lost 6 bases and 5 bases, in that order; junction bases with no gene match: 9. CDR3: CASSLARGQDEQYF. The CDR3 nucleotides are TGTGCCAGCTCCCTCGCCAGGGGGCAGGACGAGCAGTACTTC.

This chain uses TRBV20-1 with TRBJ2-1; D is unclear. The CDR3 covers 13 residues. Germline loops: CDR1 DFQATT, CDR2 SNEGSKA (reference sequence). V lost 8 bases to trimming and J lost 1 base, with 12 bases between them. CDR3 in amino acids: CSSAPVSYNEQFF. As DNA, the CDR3 is TGCAGTTCGGCCCCGGTTTCCTACAATGAGCAGTTCTTC.

The chain recombines TRBV6-1 with TRBJ1-2; D not resolved. CDR3 size: 13 residues. The V end lost 5 bases, the J end lost 8 bases, and 15 bases lay between the germline ends. Germline CDR1 and CDR2: MNHNS and SASEGT. The CDR3 sequence: CASSPWADGGYTF. In DNA, the CDR3 is TGTGCCAGCAGTCCTTGGGCAGACGGCGGCTACACCTTC.

The CDR3 bases are TGTGCCAGCAGTTTATCGATTAAAGGAAGGGGCTACACCTTC. This encodes CASSLSIKGRGYTF. V usage is TRBV27 and J usage is TRBJ1-2, with D unclear. V lost 0 bases to trimming and J lost 8 bases, with 13 bases between them. CDR3 length: 14 residues. Germline CDR1 and CDR2: MNHEY and SMNVEV (reference sequence).

There are a few counts of this clonotype. The chain employs TRBV20-1 and TRBJ2-5; unclear D gene. CDR3 length equals 11 residues. Germline V gene data show CDR1 as DFQATT and CDR2 as SNEGSKA (reference sequence). Deletions cut 4 bases from V and 4 bases from J, with 7 bases between. In DNA, the CDR3 is TGCAGTGCTAAGTTTACAGAGACCCAGTACTTC. This translates into CSAKFTETQYF.

J is TRBJ1-6 and V is TRBV28, with a weak D call TRBD1 (5 bases). Germline V gene lookup returns CDR1 MDHEN and CDR2 SYDVKM. V was pared by 6 bases and J by 10 bases, with 19 bases between. The CDR3 consists of 15 residues. The DNA for the CDR3 is TGTGCCAGCAGCACCCTGCCAGGGTTTGGATCACCCCTCCACTTT. Its protein product is CASSTLPGFGSPLHF. Filled out from reference TRBV28 and TRBJ1-6, the complete variable domain reads DVKVTQSSRYLVKRTGEKVFLECVQDMDHENMFWYRQDPGLGLRLIYFSYDVKMKEKGDIPEGYSVSREKKERFSLILESASTNQTSMYLCASSTLPGFGSPLHFGNGTRLTVT.

In this sample, this clonotype turned up a few times. This rearrangement joins TRBV5-1 to TRBJ2-3; 14 bases are a match to TRBD2. The V gene's germline CDR1 is SGHRS and CDR2 YFSETQ. V lost 0 bases, J lost 5 bases, and 5 bases stayed unmatched. The CDR3 is made up of 17 amino acids. Here the CDR3 reads CASSLGLAGGPVDTQYF. The CDR3 DNA follows: TGCGCCAGCAGCTTGGGACTAGCGGGAGGGCCGGTAGATACGCAGTATTTT.

CDR3 DNA sequence: TGTGCCAGCAGCTTGGGTGGGGGACACTATGGCTACACCTTC. Its protein product is CASSLGGGHYGYTF. This sequence joins TRBV5-6 and TRBJ1-2; perhaps TRBD1 as D (5 bases). CDR3 size: 14 residues. Trimming pared 0 bases from V and 3 bases from J, leaving 9 bases between. Germline CDR1 and CDR2: SGHDT and YYEEEE.

This clonotype was counted at least ten times. The chain is built from TRBV4-1 and TRBJ2-4, with 7 bases lining up with TRBD1. CDR1 and CDR2 (germline): MGHRA, YSYEKL. CDR3 length: 13 residues. The V segment lost 9 bases and the J segment 2 bases; nucleotides outside the gene matches: 4. The CDR3, as DNA: TGCGCCAGGACGAGGGGGCCCAAAAACATTCAGTACTTC. Encoded protein: CARTRGPKNIQYF.

The table lists this clonotype with many counts. This chain connects TRBV6-2 or TRBV6-3 to TRBJ2-4; D is unresolved. Germline V CDR1 and CDR2: MNHEY, SVGEGT. Between the trimmed V and J ends, which lost 7 bases and 0 bases, there was a span of 7 bases. This CDR3 has 13 residues. Here the CDR3 DNA reads TGTGCCAGCACCCCCATAGCCAAAAACATTCAGTACTTC. Amino acids: CASTPIAKNIQYF.

The rearrangement joins TRBV24-1 to TRBJ1-5, with unresolved D. CDR1 KGHDR and CDR2 SFDVKD come from the germline V gene. This CDR3 region has 15 residues. Trimming left V 4 bases short and J 0 bases short, with 9 bases between. The CDR3 loop reads CATSDPGSSNQPQHF. Here the CDR3 DNA reads TGTGCCACCAGTGACCCCGGATCTAGCAATCAGCCCCAGCATTTT.

The CDR3 nucleotides are TGTGCCAGCAGTTATGACAGGGAAACCTATGGCTACACCTTC. Translation gives CASSYDRETYGYTF. J is TRBJ1-2 and V is TRBV6-6, with TRBD1 identical over 7 bases. Trimming removed 3 bases from V and 4 bases from J; junction bases left unmatched: 5. Germline lookup yields CDR1 MNHNY and CDR2 SVGAGI (reference sequence). The CDR3 sequence is 14 residues long.